The clone carrying this T cell receptor (beta chain) was found a few times. What it binds is unknown. The sample is drawn from a study of T cells after yellow fever vaccination. Study conclusions and caveats: The secondary response peaked faster, at day 5 versus 15, but was weaker. Among primary-vaccination clones, most reappeared after the booster, at around 97% for CD4 and about 90% for CD8. Few clonotypes appeared in both CD4 and CD8 compartments.

TCRdb re-called the 5' RACE reads through MiXCR, storing one row per CDR3 protein. This table has 150,000 to 200,000 distinct CDR3 sequences, around 10% appearing once. The CDR3 sequence is 15 residues long. Germline CDR1 and CDR2: SGHDT and YYEEEE. With 4 bases removed from V and 8 bases from J, the gap between germline ends came to 20 bases. The chain recombines TRBV5-6 with TRBJ2-3, with D uncertain. The origin of this receptor is a man younger than 30 who received the YFV17D yellow fever vaccine. The material sequenced was CD8+ T cells sorted from PBMCs, taken 15 days after the yellow fever booster vaccination. The DNA for the CDR3 is TGTGCCAGCAGCCTTACCCCCAAGGGTTTGGGTACGCAGTATTTT. Translating gives CASSLTPKGLGTQYF.